These 16 T cell receptor beta chains were all obtained from the same sample, sequenced in a study of shared clonotypes between healthy human individuals (dated by TCRdb to the early 2020s). Libraries came from the immunoSEQ multiplex PCR assay. TCRdb stores this immuneACCESS table with in-frame sequences only. Part of the clones is absent; in the studies checked, under half of the shortfall reflects unresolved V genes, and no reason is known for the rest. The sample yields 2 million to 2.5 million clones; almost 96% were counted once. Roughly 0.13% of the sample rests with the top ten. The sample taken for sequencing was naive CD4+ T cells sorted from blood. The label giving this sample's cell subset or site can be read as: CD45RA+ positively selected. These receptors were collected from a man aged 18 to 29 in good health.

This chain links TRBV7-2 with TRBJ2-5, with TRBD2 identical over 14 bases. Germline CDR1 and CDR2: SGHTA and FQGNSA. This CDR3 spans 16 amino acids. The junction had 6 bases not matched to a gene; V was cut back by 5 bases and J by 4 bases. In DNA form, the CDR3 reads TGTGCCAGCAGCCTTGGGACTAGCGGGAGTCGAGAGACCCAGTACTTC. It is translated as CASSLGTSGSRETQYF.

The chain recombines TRBV23-1 with TRBJ1-2; 9 bases line up with TRBD1. TRBV23-1 is annotated as an ORF whose role is uncertain. V lost 1 base to trimming and J lost 4 bases; unmatched junction nucleotides: 4. The CDR3 runs 15 residues. The CDR3 DNA follows: TGCGCCAGCAGTCAATGTACAGGGGGCGGCTATGGCTACACCTTC. It yields the protein CASSQCTGGGYGYTF.

V usage is TRBV18 and J usage is TRBJ1-5; no clear D gene. Trimming took 6 bases from V and 3 from J, leaving 30 bases between them. Germline CDR1 reads KGHSH; CDR2 reads LQKENI. The CDR3 extends over 20 amino acids. Written as DNA, the CDR3 is TGTGCCAGCTCCCCTAGCCCCCAATGGACGAAAGCGGGTCCCAATCAGCCCCAGCATTTT. This translates into CASSPSPQWTKAGPNQPQHF.

This chain links TRBV10-3 with TRBJ2-3, with TRBD2 matching over 9 bases. Germline CDR1 ENHRY, CDR2 SYGVKD. J lost 0 bases, V lost 2 bases, and 9 bases had no gene match. The CDR3 extends over 18 amino acids. The CDR3 here is CAISEGSGGVLSTDTQYF. The CDR3 DNA is TGTGCCATCAGTGAGGGTAGCGGGGGAGTACTTAGCACAGATACGCAGTATTTT.

This sequence joins TRBV9 and TRBJ1-3; 8 nucleotides match TRBD1. The junction had 9 bases not matched to a gene; V was cut back by 2 bases and J by 8 bases. CDR3 length equals 15 residues. CDR1 SGDLS and CDR2 YYNGEE come from the germline V gene. CDR3 nucleotides: TGTGCCAGCAGCGTTGGGGACAGGAGTGCCGACACCATATATTTT. Translated: CASSVGDRSADTIYF.

The gene calls are TRBV4-1 and TRBJ1-1; unclear D gene. The CDR3 runs 12 residues. V lost 8 bases to trimming and J lost 1 base, with 8 bases between them. Per germline, CDR1 MGHRA and CDR2 YSYEKL. CDR3 residues: CASSGPNTEAFF. The CDR3, as DNA: TGCGCCAGCTCTGGGCCGAACACTGAAGCTTTCTTT.

The chain has TRBV28 and TRBJ1-1; D remains unclear. The CDR3 totals 11 residues. V was pared by 9 bases and J by 0 bases, with 5 bases between. Per germline, CDR1 MDHEN and CDR2 SYDVKM. CDR3 sequence reads: CASWMNTEAFF. The CDR3 DNA is TGTGCCAGTTGGATGAACACTGAAGCTTTCTTT.

V gene TRBV15 combines with J gene TRBJ2-1; TRBD2 aligns across 11 bases. J gave up 7 bases and V 8 bases, and 4 bases lay outside the gene matches. Germline V gene data show CDR1 as LNHNV and CDR2 as YYDKDF (reference sequence). CDR3 length: 13 residues. The CDR3 reads CATGASGRNEQFF. CDR3 DNA sequence: TGTGCCACCGGGGCTAGCGGGAGGAATGAGCAGTTCTTC.

The chain recombines TRBV28 with TRBJ1-4; no reliable D call. Deletions cut 5 bases from V and 3 bases from J, with 10 bases between. CDR1 and CDR2 (germline): MDHEN, SYDVKM. This CDR3 is built from 14 residues. The CDR3 DNA reads as TGTGCCAGCAGTAGGGTTATGGCTAATGAAAAACTGTTTTTT. This gives the protein CASSRVMANEKLFF.

The gene calls are TRBV18 and TRBJ1-1; D remains ambiguous. Trimming stripped 6 bases from V and 0 bases from J, with 5 bases between. The CDR3 sequence is 12 residues long. Germline CDR1 is KGHSH and CDR2 is LQKENI. The CDR3 protein is CASSGLNTEAFF. In DNA form, the CDR3 reads TGTGCCAGCTCTGGCCTGAACACTGAAGCTTTCTTT.

A word on this clone: At the DNA level, this CDR3 is encoded by other sequences in the same sample as well. This rearrangement joins TRBV6-5 to TRBJ2-5; D uncertain. V lost 5 bases and J 5 bases, leaving 12 bases between the germline ends. The germline V gene encodes CDR1 MNHEY and CDR2 SVGAGI. CDR3 length: 13 amino acids. The CDR3 region has the DNA TGTGCCAGCAGTCTGGGCCTAGGGGAGACCCAGTACTTC. Its protein is CASSLGLGETQYF.

The chain joins TRBV27 to TRBJ2-2; D may be TRBD1 or TRBD2 (6 bases each). The CDR3 is 15 residues long. Trimming left V 4 bases short and J 0 bases short, with 9 bases between. Per germline, CDR1 MNHEY and CDR2 SMNVEV (reference sequence). DNA for the CDR3: TGTGCCAGCAGTTACGGGGGCGCGAACACCGGGGAGCTGTTTTTT. The encoded protein is CASSYGGANTGELFF.

This sequence joins TRBV6-1 and TRBJ2-7, with D perhaps TRBD1 (6 bases). Trimming shortened V by 7 bases and J by 5 bases, and 18 bases separated the two germline ends. The CDR3 runs to 14 residues. Germline V gene sequence: CDR1 MNHNS, CDR2 SASEGT. The CDR3 coding sequence is TGTGCCAGCAATAGGGGCAGGGGAGACGACGAGCAGTACTTC. It encodes CASNRGRGDDEQYF.

This chain links TRBV19 with TRBJ1-5; perhaps TRBD1 as D (5 bases). The V gene's germline CDR1 is LNHDA and CDR2 SQIVND (reference sequence). V lost 4 bases to trimming and J lost 6 bases, with 25 bases between them. This CDR3 has 18 residues. This CDR3 is CASSTSPTTQGSGQPQHF. In DNA, the CDR3 is TGTGCCAGTAGTACTAGCCCCACCACGCAGGGAAGTGGTCAGCCCCAGCATTTT.

The rearrangement links TRBV5-1 to TRBJ2-5; 15 bases fit TRBD2. V shed 7 bases and J 1 base; nucleotides not matched to a gene: 5. Germline CDR1 SGHRS, CDR2 YFSETQ. The CDR3 sequence is 16 residues long. This chain's CDR3 is CASGSGLAGGQETQYF. CDR3 bases: TGCGCCAGCGGGTCGGGACTAGCGGGGGGCCAAGAGACCCAGTACTTC.

The genes are TRBV12-5 and TRBJ2-1; no clear D gene. Germline-derived CDR1 and CDR2 are LGHNT and FRNRAP. V was shortened by 4 bases and J by 7 bases, with 14 bases between the two germline ends. The CDR3 spans 14 residues. The CDR3: CASGSLSLFNEQFF. CDR3 DNA sequence: TGTGCTAGTGGTTCGCTTAGCCTTTTTAATGAGCAGTTCTTC.